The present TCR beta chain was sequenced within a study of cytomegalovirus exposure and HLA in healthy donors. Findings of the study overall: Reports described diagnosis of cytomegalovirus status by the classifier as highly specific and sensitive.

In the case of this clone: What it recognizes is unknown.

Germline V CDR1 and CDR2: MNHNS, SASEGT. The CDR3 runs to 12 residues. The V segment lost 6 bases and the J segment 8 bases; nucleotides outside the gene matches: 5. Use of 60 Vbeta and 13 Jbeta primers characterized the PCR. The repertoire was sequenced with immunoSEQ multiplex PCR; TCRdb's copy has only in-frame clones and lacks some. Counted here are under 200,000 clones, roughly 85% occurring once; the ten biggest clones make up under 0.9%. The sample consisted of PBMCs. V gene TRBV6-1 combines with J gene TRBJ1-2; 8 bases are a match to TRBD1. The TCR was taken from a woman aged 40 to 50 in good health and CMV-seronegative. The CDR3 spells CASRRTGWGYTF. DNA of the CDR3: TGTGCCAGCAGACGGACAGGGTGGGGCTACACCTTC.